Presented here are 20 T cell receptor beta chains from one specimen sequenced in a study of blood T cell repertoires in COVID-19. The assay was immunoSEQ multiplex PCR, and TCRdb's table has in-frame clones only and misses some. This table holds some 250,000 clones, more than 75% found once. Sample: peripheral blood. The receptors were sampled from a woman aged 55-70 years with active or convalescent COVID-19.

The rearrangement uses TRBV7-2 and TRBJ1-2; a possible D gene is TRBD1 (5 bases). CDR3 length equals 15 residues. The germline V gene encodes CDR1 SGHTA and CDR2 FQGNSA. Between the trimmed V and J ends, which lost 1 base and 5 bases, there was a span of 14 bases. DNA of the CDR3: TGTGCCAGCAGCTTAGACGGCAGGGTATCTTATGGCTACACCTTC. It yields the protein CASSLDGRVSYGYTF.

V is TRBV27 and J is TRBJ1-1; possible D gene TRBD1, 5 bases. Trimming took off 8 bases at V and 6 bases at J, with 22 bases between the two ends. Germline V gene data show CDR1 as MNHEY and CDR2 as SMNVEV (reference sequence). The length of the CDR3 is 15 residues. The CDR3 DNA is TGTGCCAGCTCAGGAACTACAGGTAATCCCCCTGAAGCTTTCTTT. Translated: CASSGTTGNPPEAFF.

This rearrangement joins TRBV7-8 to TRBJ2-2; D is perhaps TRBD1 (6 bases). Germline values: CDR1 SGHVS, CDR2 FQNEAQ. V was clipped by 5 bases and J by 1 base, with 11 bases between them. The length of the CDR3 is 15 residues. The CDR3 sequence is CASSHGQLNTGELFF. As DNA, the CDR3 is TGTGCCAGCAGCCACGGACAGCTGAACACCGGGGAGCTGTTTTTT.

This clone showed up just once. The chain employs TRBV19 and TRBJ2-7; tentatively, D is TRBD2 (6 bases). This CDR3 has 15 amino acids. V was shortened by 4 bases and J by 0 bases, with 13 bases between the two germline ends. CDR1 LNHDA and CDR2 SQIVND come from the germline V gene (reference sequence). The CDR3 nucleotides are TGTGCCAGTAGTAGGGAGGCCACAGCCTCCTACGAGCAGTACTTC. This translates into CASSREATASYEQYF.

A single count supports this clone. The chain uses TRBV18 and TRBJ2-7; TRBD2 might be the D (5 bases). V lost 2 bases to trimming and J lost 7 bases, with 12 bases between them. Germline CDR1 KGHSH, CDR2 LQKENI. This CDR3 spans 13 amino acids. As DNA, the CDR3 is TGTGCCAGCTCACCAGGGGAGTACGGGGAGCAGTACTTC. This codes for CASSPGEYGEQYF.

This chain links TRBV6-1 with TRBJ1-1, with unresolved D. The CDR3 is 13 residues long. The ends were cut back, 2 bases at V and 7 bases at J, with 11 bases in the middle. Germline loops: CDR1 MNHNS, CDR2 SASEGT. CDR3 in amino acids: CASSETPTYEAFF. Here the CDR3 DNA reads TGTGCCAGCAGTGAAACCCCGACTTATGAAGCTTTCTTT.

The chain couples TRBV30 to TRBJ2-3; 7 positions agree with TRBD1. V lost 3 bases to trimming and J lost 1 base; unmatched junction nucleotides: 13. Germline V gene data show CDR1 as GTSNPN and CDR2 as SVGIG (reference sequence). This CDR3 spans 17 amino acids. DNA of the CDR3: TGTGCCTGGAGGTACCGACAGGGTTGGTTCGGCACAGATACGCAGTATTTT. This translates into CAWRYRQGWFGTDTQYF.

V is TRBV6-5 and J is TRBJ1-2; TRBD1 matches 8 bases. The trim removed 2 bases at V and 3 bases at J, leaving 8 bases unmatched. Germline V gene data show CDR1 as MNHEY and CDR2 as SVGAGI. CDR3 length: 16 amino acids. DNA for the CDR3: TGTGCCAGCAGTTACGATGGGGCAGGGGGCCACTATGGCTACACCTTC. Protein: CASSYDGAGGHYGYTF.

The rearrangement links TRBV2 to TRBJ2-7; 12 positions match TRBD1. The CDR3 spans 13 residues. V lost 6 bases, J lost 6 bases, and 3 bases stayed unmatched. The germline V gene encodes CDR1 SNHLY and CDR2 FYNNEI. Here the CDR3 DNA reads TGTGCCAGCAGGGGGACAGGGGGCGGCGAGCAGTACTTC. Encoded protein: CASRGTGGGEQYF.

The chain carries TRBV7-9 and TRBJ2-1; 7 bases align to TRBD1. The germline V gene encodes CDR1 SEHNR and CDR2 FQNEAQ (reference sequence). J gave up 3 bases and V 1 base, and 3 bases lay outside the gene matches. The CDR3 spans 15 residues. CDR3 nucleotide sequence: TGTGCCAGCAGCTTAGGAGGGGGCCACTACAATGAGCAGTTCTTC. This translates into CASSLGGGHYNEQFF. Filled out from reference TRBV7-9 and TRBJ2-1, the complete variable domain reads DTGVSQNPRHKITKRGQNVTFRCDPISEHNRLYWYRQTLGQGPEFLTYFQNEAQLEKSRLLSDRFSAERPKGSFSTLEIQRTEQGDSAMYLCASSLGGGHYNEQFFGPGTRLTVL.

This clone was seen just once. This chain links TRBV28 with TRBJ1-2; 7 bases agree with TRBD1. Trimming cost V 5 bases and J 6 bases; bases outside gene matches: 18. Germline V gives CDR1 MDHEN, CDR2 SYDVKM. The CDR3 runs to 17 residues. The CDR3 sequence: CASSPLGGTVSKHGYTF. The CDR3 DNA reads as TGTGCCAGCAGTCCGCTGGGTGGGACAGTTTCAAAGCATGGCTACACCTTC.

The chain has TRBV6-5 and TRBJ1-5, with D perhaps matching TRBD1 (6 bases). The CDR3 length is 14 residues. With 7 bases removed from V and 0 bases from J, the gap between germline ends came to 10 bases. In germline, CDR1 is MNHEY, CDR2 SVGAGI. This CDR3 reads CASTDRDSNQPQHF. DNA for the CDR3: TGTGCCAGCACGGACAGAGATAGCAATCAGCCCCAGCATTTT.

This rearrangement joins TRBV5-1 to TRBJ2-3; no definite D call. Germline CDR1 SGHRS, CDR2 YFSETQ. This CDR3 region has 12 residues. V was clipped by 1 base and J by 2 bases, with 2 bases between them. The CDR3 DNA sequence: TGCGCCAGCAGCTTGTACACAGATACGCAGTATTTT. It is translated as CASSLYTDTQYF.

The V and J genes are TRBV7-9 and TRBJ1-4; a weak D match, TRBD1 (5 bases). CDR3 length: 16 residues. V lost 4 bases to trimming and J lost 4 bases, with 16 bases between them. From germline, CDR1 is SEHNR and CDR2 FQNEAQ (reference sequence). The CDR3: CASSYRRGRDNEKLFF. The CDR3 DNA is TGTGCCAGCAGCTACCGGAGGGGACGGGATAATGAAAAACTGTTTTTT. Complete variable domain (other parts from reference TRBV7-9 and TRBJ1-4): DTGVSQNPRHKITKRGQNVTFRCDPISEHNRLYWYRQTLGQGPEFLTYFQNEAQLEKSRLLSDRFSAERPKGSFSTLEIQRTEQGDSAMYLCASSYRRGRDNEKLFFGSGTQLSVL.

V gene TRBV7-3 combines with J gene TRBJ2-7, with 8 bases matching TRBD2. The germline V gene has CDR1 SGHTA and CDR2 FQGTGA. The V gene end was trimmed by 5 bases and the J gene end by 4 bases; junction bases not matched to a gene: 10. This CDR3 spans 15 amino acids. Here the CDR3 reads CASSLSGGGPYEQYF. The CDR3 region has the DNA TGTGCCAGCAGCCTTTCGGGCGGGGGGCCGTACGAGCAGTACTTC. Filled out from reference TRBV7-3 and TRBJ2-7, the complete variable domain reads GAGVSQTPSNKVTEKGKYVELRCDPISGHTALYWYRQSLGQGPEFLIYFQGTGAADDSGLPNDRFFAVRPEGSVSTLKIQRTERGDSAVYLCASSLSGGGPYEQYFGPGTRLTVT.

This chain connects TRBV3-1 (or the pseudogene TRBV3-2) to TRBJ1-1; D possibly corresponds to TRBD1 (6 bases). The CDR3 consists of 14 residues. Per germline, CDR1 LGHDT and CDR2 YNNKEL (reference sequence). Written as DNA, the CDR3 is TGTGCAGCATCTCAGGGGTTCGGGAACACTGAAGCTTTCTTT. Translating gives CAASQGFGNTEAFF.

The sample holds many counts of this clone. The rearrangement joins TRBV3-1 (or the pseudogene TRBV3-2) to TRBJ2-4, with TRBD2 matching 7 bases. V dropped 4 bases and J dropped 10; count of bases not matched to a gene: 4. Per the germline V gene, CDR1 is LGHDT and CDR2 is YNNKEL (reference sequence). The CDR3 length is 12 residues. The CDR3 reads CASSREGGIQYF. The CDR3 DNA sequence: TGTGCCAGCAGCCGGGAGGGAGGTATTCAGTACTTC.

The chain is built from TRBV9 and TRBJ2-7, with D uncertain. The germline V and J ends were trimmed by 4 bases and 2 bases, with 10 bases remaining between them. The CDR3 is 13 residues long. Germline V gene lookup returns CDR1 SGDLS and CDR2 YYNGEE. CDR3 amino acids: CASSPPGAYEQYF. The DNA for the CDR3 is TGTGCCAGCAGCCCCCCCGGAGCCTACGAGCAGTACTTC. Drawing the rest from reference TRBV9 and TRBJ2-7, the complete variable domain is DSGVTQTPKHLITATGQRVTLRCSPRSGDLSVYWYQQSLDQGLQFLIQYYNGEERAKGNILERFSAQQFPDLHSELNLSSLELGDSALYFCASSPPGAYEQYFGPGTRLTVT.

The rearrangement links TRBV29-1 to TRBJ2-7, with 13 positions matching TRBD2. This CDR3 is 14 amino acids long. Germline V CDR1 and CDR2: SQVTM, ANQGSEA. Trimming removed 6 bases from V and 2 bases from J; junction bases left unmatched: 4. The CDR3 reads CSVTTSGGAYEQYF. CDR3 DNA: TGCAGCGTGACAACTAGCGGGGGGGCCTACGAGCAGTACTTC.

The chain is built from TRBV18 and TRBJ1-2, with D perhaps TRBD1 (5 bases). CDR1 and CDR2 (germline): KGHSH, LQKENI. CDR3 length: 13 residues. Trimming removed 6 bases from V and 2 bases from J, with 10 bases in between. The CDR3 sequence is CASSVDRNYGYTF. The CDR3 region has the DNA TGTGCCAGCTCCGTTGACAGAAACTATGGCTACACCTTC. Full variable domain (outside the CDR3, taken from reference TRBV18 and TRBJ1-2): NAGVMQNPRHLVRRRGQEARLRCSPMKGHSHVYWYRQLPEEGLKFMVYLQKENIIDESGMPKERFSAEFPKEGPSILRIQQVVRGDSAAYFCASSVDRNYGYTFGSGTRLTVV.